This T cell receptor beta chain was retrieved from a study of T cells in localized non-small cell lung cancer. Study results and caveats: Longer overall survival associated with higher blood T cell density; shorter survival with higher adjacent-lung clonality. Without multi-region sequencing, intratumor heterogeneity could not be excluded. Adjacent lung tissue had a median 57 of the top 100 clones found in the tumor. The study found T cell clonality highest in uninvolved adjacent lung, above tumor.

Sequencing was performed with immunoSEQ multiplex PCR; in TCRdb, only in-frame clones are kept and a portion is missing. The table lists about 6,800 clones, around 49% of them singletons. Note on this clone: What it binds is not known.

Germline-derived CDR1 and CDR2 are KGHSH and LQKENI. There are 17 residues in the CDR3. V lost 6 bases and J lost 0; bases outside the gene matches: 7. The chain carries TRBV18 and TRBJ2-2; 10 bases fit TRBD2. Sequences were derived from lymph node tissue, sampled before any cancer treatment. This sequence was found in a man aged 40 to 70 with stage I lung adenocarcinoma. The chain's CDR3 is CASSPGGLAPNTGELFF. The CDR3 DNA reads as TGTGCCAGCTCTCCCGGGGGACTAGCGCCGAACACCGGGGAGCTGTTTTTT.